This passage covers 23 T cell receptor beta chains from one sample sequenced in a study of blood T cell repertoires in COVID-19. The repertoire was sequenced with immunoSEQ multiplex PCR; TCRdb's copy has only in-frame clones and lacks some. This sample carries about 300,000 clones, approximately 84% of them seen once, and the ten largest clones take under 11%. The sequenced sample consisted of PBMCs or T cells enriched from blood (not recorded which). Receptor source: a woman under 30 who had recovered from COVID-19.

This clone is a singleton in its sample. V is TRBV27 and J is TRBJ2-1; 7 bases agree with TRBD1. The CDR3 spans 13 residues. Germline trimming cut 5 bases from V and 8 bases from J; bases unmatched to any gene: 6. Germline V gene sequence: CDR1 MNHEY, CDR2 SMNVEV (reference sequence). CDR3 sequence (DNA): TGTGCCAGCAGTACCTCGGACAGGCATGAGCAGTTCTTC. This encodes CASSTSDRHEQFF.

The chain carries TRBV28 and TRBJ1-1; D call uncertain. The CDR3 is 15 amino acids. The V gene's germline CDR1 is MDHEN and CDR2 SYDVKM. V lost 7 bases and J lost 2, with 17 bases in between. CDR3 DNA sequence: TGTGCCAGCACCCATTCTCCCTTACATAACACTGAAGCTTTCTTT. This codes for CASTHSPLHNTEAFF.

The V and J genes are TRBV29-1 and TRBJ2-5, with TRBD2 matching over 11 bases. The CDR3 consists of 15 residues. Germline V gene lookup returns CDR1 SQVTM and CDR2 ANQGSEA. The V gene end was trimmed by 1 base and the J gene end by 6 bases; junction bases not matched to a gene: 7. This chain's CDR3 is CSVEGGSGRGKTQYF. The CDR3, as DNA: TGCAGCGTTGAAGGGGGTAGCGGGAGGGGAAAGACCCAGTACTTC. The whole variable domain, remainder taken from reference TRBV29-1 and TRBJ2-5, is SAVISQKPSRDICQRGTSLTIQCQVDSQVTMMFWYRQQPGQSLTLIATANQGSEATYESGFVIDKFPISRPNLTFSTLTVSNMSPEDSSIYLCSVEGGSGRGKTQYFGPGTRLLVL.

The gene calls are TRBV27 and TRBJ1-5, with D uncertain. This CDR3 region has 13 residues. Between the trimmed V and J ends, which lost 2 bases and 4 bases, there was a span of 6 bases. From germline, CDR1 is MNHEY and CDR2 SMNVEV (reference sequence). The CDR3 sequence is CASSLAVNQPQHF. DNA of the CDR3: TGTGCCAGCAGTTTAGCGGTAAATCAGCCCCAGCATTTT.

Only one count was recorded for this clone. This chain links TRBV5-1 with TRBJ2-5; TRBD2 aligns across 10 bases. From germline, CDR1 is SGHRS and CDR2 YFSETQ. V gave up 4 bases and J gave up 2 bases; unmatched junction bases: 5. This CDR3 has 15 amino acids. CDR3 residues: CASSPGLALQETQYF. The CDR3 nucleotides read TGCGCCAGCAGCCCGGGACTAGCGTTGCAAGAGACCCAGTACTTC.

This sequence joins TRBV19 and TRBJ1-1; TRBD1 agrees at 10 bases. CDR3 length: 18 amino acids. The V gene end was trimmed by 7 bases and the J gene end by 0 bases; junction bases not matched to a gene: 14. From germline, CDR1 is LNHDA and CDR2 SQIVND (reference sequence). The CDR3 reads CASILMDRGNSMNTEAFF. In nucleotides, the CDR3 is TGTGCCAGTATTCTGATGGACAGGGGGAACTCGATGAACACTGAAGCTTTCTTT.

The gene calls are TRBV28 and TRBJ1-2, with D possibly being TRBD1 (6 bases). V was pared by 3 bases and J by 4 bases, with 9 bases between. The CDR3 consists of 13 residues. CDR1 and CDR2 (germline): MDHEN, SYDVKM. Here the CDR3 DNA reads TGTGCCAGCAGTTTCGGGGGGCTCTATGGCTACACCTTC. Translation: CASSFGGLYGYTF.

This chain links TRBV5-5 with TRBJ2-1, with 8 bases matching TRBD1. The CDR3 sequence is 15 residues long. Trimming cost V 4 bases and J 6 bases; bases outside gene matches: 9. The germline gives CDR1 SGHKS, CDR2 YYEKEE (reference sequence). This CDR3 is CASSRRDRGVNEQFF. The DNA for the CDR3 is TGTGCCAGCAGCCGGCGAGACAGGGGTGTCAATGAGCAGTTCTTC. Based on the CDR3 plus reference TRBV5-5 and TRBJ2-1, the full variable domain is DAGVTQSPTHLIKTRGQQVTLRCSPISGHKSVSWYQQVLGQGPQFIFQYYEKEERGRGNFPDRFSARQFPNYSSELNVNALLLGDSALYLCASSRRDRGVNEQFFGPGTRLTVL.

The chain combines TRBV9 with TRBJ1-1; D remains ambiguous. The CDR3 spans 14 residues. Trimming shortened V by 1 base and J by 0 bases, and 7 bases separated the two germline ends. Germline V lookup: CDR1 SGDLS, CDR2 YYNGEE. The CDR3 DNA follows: TGTGCCAGCAGCGTATCCTTGTTGAACACTGAAGCTTTCTTT. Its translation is CASSVSLLNTEAFF.

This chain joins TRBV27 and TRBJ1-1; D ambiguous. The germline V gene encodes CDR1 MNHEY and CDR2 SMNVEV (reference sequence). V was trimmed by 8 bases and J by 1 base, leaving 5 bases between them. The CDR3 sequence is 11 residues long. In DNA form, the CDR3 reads TGTGCCAGCCGACAGAACACTGAAGCTTTCTTT. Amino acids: CASRQNTEAFF.

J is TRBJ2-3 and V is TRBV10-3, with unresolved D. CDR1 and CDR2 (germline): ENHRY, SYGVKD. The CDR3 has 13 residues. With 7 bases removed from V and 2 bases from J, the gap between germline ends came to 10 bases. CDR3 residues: CAIMASSTDTQYF. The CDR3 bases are TGTGCCATCATGGCTAGTTCCACAGATACGCAGTATTTT.

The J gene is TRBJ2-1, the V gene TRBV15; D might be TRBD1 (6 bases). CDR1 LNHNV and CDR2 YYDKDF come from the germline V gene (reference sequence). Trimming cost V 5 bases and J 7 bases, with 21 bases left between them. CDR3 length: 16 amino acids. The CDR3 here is CATSPEATGSRNEQFF. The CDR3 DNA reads TGTGCCACCAGCCCTGAAGCGACAGGAAGTCGGAATGAGCAGTTCTTC. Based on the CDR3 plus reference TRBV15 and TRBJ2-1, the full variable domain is DAMVIQNPRYQVTQFGKPVTLSCSQTLNHNVMYWYQQKSSQAPKLLFHYYDKDFNNEADTPDNFQSRRPNTSFCFLDIRSPGLGDTAMYLCATSPEATGSRNEQFFGPGTRLTVL.

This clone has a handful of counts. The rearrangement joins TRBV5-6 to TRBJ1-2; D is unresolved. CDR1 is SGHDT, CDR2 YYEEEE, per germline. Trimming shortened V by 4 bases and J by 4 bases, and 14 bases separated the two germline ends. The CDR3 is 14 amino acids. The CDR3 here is CASSAGSGIYGYTF. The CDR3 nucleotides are TGTGCCAGCAGCGCAGGCTCGGGGATCTATGGCTACACCTTC.

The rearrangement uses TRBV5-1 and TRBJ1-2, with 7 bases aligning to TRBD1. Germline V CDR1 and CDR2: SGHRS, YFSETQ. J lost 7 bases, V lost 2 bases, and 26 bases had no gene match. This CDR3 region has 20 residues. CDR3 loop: CASSLDRAGVRFRGSSGYTF. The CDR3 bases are TGCGCCAGCAGCTTAGACAGGGCTGGGGTGCGGTTTCGAGGATCGAGTGGCTACACCTTC.

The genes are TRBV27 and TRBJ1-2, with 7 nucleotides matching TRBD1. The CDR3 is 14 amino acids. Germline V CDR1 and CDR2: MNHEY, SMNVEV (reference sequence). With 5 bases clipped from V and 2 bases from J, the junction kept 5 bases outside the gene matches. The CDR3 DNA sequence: TGTGCCAGCAGTACGGGGACAGAGAACTATGGCTACACCTTC. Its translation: CASSTGTENYGYTF.

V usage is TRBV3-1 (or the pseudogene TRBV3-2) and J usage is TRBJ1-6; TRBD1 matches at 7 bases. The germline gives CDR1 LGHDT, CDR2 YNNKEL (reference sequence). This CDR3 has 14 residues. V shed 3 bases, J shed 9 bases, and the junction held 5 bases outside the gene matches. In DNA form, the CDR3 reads TGTGCCAGCAGCCATGGCAGGGGGACTTCACCCCTCCACTTT. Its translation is CASSHGRGTSPLHF.

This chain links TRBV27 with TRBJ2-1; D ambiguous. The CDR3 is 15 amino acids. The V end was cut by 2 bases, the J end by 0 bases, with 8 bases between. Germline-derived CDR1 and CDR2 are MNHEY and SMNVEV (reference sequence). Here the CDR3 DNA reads TGTGCCAGCAGTTTAGAGAGGAGCTCCTACAATGAGCAGTTCTTC. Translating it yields CASSLERSSYNEQFF.

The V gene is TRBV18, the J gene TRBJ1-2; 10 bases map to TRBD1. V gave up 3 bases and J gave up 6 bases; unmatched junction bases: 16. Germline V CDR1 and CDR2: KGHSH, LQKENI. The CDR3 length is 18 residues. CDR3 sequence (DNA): TGTGCCAGCTCACCCAAGACCGGGACAGGGGCTATGTATCATGGCTACACCTTC. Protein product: CASSPKTGTGAMYHGYTF.

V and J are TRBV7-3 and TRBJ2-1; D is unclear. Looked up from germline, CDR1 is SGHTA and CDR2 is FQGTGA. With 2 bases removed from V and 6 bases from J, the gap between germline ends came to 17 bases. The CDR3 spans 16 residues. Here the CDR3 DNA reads TGTGCCAGCAGCTTATCGTTTGCGGCAACTCGCAATGAGCAGTTCTTC. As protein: CASSLSFAATRNEQFF.

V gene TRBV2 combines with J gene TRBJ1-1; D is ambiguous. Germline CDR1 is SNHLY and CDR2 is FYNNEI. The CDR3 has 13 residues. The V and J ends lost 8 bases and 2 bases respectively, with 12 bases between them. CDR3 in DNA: TGTGCCAGCCGTCCGGACTTCAACACTGAAGCTTTCTTT. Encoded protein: CASRPDFNTEAFF.

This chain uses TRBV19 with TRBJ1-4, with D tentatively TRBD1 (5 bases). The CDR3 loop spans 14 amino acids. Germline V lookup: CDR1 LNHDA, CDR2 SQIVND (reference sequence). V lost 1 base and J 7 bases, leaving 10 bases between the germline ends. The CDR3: CASSIVGAGEKLFF. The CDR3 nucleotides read TGTGCCAGTAGTATAGTAGGGGCAGGTGAAAAACTGTTTTTT.

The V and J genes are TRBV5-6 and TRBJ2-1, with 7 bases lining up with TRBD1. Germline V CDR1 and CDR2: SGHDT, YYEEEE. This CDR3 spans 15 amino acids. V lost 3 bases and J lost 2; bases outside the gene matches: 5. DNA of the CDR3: TGTGCCAGCAGCTCGGGACAGCGGACCTACAATGAGCAGTTCTTC. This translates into CASSSGQRTYNEQFF.

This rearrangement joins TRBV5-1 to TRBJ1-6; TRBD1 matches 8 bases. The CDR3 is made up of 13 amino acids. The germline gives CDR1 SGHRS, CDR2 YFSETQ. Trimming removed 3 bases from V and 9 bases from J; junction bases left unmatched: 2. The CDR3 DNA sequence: TGCGCCAGCAGCTCGGGACAGGCTTCACCCCTCCACTTT. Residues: CASSSGQASPLHF.